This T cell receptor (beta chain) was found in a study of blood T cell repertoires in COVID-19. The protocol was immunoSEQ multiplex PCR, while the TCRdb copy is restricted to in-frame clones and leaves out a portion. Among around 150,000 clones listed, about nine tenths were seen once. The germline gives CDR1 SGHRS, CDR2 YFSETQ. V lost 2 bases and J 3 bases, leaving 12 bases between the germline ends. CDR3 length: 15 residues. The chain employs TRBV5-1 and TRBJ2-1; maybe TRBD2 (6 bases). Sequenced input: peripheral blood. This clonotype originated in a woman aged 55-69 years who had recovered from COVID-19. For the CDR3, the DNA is TGCGCCAGCAGCTTCTCGGGAGAGGGCTACAATGAGCAGTTCTTC. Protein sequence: CASSFSGEGYNEQFF.